Each of the 22 T cell receptor beta chains below was sequenced from the same sample in a study of shared clonotypes between healthy human individuals. As defined, naive CD8 cells were CD45RO-negative and positively selected for CCR7, with terminally differentiated effector memory CD45RA+ cells excluded. Libraries were prepared by immunoSEQ multiplex PCR; TCRdb keeps only in-frame clonotypes and omits some of them. Among about 2 million clones, 85% to 95% were seen once, and the ten largest hold 1.2%. Source material: naive CD8+ T cells sorted from blood. Receptor source: a man younger than 30 in good health.

This chain links TRBV14 with TRBJ2-5; unclear D gene. V shed 0 bases and J shed 5 bases, with 10 bases lying between them. This CDR3 is 14 amino acids long. CDR1 and CDR2 (germline): SGHDN, FVKESK. The CDR3 nucleotides are TGTGCCAGCAGCCAAGAAGGGTATCAGGAGACCCAGTACTTC. It translates to CASSQEGYQETQYF.

The chain is built from TRBV6-1 and TRBJ2-3, with 8 bases fitting TRBD1. Germline V gene lookup returns CDR1 MNHNS and CDR2 SASEGT. There are 17 residues in the CDR3. The junction had 7 bases not matched to a gene; V was cut back by 2 bases and J by 0 bases. DNA for the CDR3: TGTGCCAGCAGTGAATGGGACAGGTCTGGGAGCACAGATACGCAGTATTTT. Translating it yields CASSEWDRSGSTDTQYF.

This clone has just one count. The V call is TRBV6-1, the J call TRBJ2-7; D unresolved. The CDR3 has 10 residues. The V gene lost 1 base and the J gene lost 5 bases, with 0 bases spanning the gap. Germline V CDR1 and CDR2: MNHNS, SASEGT. DNA of the CDR3: TGTGCCAGCAGTGAAGACGAGCAGTACTTC. This encodes CASSEDEQYF.

This chain joins TRBV2 and TRBJ2-3, with 11 nucleotides matching TRBD2. Germline values: CDR1 SNHLY, CDR2 FYNNEI. The CDR3 length is 16 residues. V lost 7 bases and J lost 1; bases outside the gene matches: 7. CDR3 in amino acids: CASNLAGGPGTDTQYF. CDR3 nucleotide sequence: TGTGCCAGCAATTTAGCGGGAGGGCCTGGCACAGATACGCAGTATTTT.

The chain employs TRBV5-8 and TRBJ1-3; tentative D call: TRBD1 (5 bases). This CDR3 has 17 amino acids. Per germline, CDR1 SGHTS and CDR2 YDEGEE. Deletions cut 2 bases from V and 0 bases from J, with 15 bases between. The CDR3 loop is CASSFQGSRASGNTIYF. DNA of the CDR3: TGTGCCAGCAGCTTTCAAGGGAGCAGGGCCTCTGGAAACACCATATATTTT.

The chain employs TRBV27 and TRBJ1-1, with D possibly TRBD1 on 6 matching bases. Trimming shortened V by 7 bases and J by 0 bases, and 12 bases separated the two germline ends. Germline V gene sequence: CDR1 MNHEY, CDR2 SMNVEV (reference sequence). The length of the CDR3 is 14 residues. The CDR3 coding sequence is TGTGCCAGCACCTTGGACAGCATGAACACTGAAGCTTTCTTT. It codes for CASTLDSMNTEAFF.

Concerning this clone: The sample contains more than one DNA sequence encoding this CDR3. This chain links TRBV9 with TRBJ1-3; D gene unclear. The CDR3 is 13 amino acids. The germline V gene has CDR1 SGDLS and CDR2 YYNGEE. Between the trimmed V and J ends, which lost 4 bases and 3 bases, there was a span of 8 bases. The CDR3 sequence is CASSPSSGNTIYF. The CDR3 nucleotides are TGTGCCAGCAGCCCCTCCAGTGGAAACACCATATATTTT.

This sequence joins TRBV30 and TRBJ1-1; D is ambiguous. Trimming stripped 1 base from V and 4 bases from J, with 16 bases between. Germline V gives CDR1 GTSNPN, CDR2 SVGIG (reference sequence). The CDR3 loop spans 15 amino acids. CDR3 residues: CAWSASTLAGTEAFF. As DNA, the CDR3 is TGTGCCTGGAGTGCGTCGACCCTCGCGGGCACTGAAGCTTTCTTT.

This chain links TRBV10-3 with TRBJ2-3; 12 bases match TRBD2. Germline loops: CDR1 ENHRY, CDR2 SYGVKD. V lost 2 bases and J lost 14; bases outside the gene matches: 11. CDR3 length: 15 residues. DNA of the CDR3: TGTGCCATCAGTGAGGAGGCACTAGCGGGGGGCGAACGGTATTTT. Protein sequence: CAISEEALAGGERYF.

The chain joins TRBV6-1 to TRBJ1-5; 9 bases are a match to TRBD1. The V segment lost 4 bases and the J segment 0 bases; nucleotides outside the gene matches: 10. Per germline, CDR1 MNHNS and CDR2 SASEGT. The CDR3 is 18 amino acids. CDR3 DNA: TGTGCCAGCAGTGCTACAGGGGGCAGGGGGTATAGCAATCAGCCCCAGCATTTT. It encodes CASSATGGRGYSNQPQHF.

The chain joins TRBV6-4 to TRBJ2-1, with TRBD2 identical over 10 bases. This CDR3 comprises 15 residues. With V trimmed by 3 bases and J by 4 bases, 3 bases remained unmatched. In germline, CDR1 is MRHNA, CDR2 SNTAGT. The CDR3 loop is CASSEASGSYNEQFF. The DNA of the CDR3 is TGTGCCAGCAGTGAGGCTAGCGGGAGTTACAATGAGCAGTTCTTC.

This clone appeared once. The genes are TRBV5-6 and TRBJ2-7; 7 bases fit TRBD2. The V gene end was trimmed by 8 bases and the J gene end by 0 bases; junction bases not matched to a gene: 8. Germline V CDR1 and CDR2: SGHDT, YYEEEE. The CDR3 extends over 14 amino acids. The CDR3 nucleotides read TGTGCCAGTCTCGGCGGGAGCGGCTCCTACGAGCAGTACTTC. Translation gives CASLGGSGSYEQYF.

The chain carries TRBV30 and TRBJ1-2; D unresolved. With 4 bases removed from V and 11 bases from J, the gap between germline ends came to 14 bases. The germline CDR1 and CDR2 sequences are GTSNPN and SVGIG (reference sequence). This CDR3 is 11 amino acids long. The CDR3 coding sequence is TGTGCCTGGACCCGAGGTCGGGTGTACACCTTC. As protein: CAWTRGRVYTF.

The J gene is TRBJ2-5, the V gene TRBV7-6; 7 positions match TRBD2. The CDR3 contains 16 residues. The V gene's germline CDR1 is SGHVS and CDR2 FNYEAQ. With 1 base clipped from V and 0 bases from J, the junction kept 5 bases outside the gene matches. The CDR3 loop is CASSLEGEGDQETQYF. The CDR3 nucleotides read TGTGCCAGCAGCTTAGAAGGGGAGGGAGACCAAGAGACCCAGTACTTC.

The rearrangement joins TRBV7-9 to TRBJ2-2, with 10 bases lining up with TRBD2. Germline V CDR1 and CDR2: SEHNR, FQNEAQ (reference sequence). The CDR3 totals 17 residues. V shed 7 bases, J shed 4 bases, and the junction held 12 bases outside the gene matches. For the CDR3, the DNA is TGTGCCAGCACCCCTAGTGGGGGGACTAGCGCCACCGGGGAGCTGTTTTTT. Protein product: CASTPSGGTSATGELFF.

The rearrangement links TRBV19 to TRBJ2-7; tentatively, D is TRBD1 (6 bases). Germline V gives CDR1 LNHDA, CDR2 SQIVND (reference sequence). The V gene lost 1 base and the J gene lost 5 bases, with 12 bases spanning the gap. This CDR3 has 14 amino acids. The CDR3 bases are TGTGCCAGTAGTATAGTTCAGGGGAGCGACGAGCAGTACTTC. Its translation: CASSIVQGSDEQYF. Based on the CDR3 plus reference TRBV19 and TRBJ2-7, the full variable domain is DGGITQSPKYLFRKEGQNVTLSCEQNLNHDAMYWYRQDPGQGLRLIYYSQIVNDFQKGDIAEGYSVSREKKESFPLTVTSAQKNPTAFYLCASSIVQGSDEQYFGPGTRLTVT.

The chain links TRBV7-9 to TRBJ2-1; 10 nucleotides line up with TRBD1. Per the germline V gene, CDR1 is SEHNR and CDR2 is FQNEAQ (reference sequence). The V gene end was trimmed by 4 bases and the J gene end by 2 bases; junction bases not matched to a gene: 8. This CDR3 spans 17 amino acids. The DNA of the CDR3 is TGTGCCAGCAGCTCAGAAGTGGGACAGGGGCCCTACAATGAGCAGTTCTTC. It yields the protein CASSSEVGQGPYNEQFF.

This chain uses TRBV7-9 with TRBJ2-7; 9 bases fit TRBD2. V lost 2 bases, J lost 2 bases, and 10 bases stayed unmatched. The CDR3 is 17 residues long. Germline values: CDR1 SEHNR, CDR2 FQNEAQ (reference sequence). In nucleotides, the CDR3 is TGTGCCAGCAGCTTACAGGCTAGCGGGACCGGAACCTACGAGCAGTACTTC. It encodes CASSLQASGTGTYEQYF.

The chain combines TRBV6-5 with TRBJ2-7; 7 nucleotides match TRBD1. The CDR3 has 14 amino acids. Germline lookup yields CDR1 MNHEY and CDR2 SVGAGI. Losses at the gene ends were 4 bases for V and 3 bases for J; bases not matched to a gene: 6. CDR3 DNA: TGTGCCAGCAGTTTAAGGGACAGATTCTACGAGCAGTACTTC. It translates to CASSLRDRFYEQYF.

The chain joins TRBV11-2 to TRBJ2-7; D remains ambiguous. V was clipped by 2 bases and J by 3 bases, with 8 bases between them. The germline V gene has CDR1 SGHAT and CDR2 FQNNGV. The CDR3 is 13 amino acids. CDR3 amino acids: CASSLSTNYEQYF. The CDR3 region has the DNA TGTGCCAGCAGCTTAAGTACGAACTACGAGCAGTACTTC.

With respect to this clone: The identical CDR3 is also encoded by other nucleotide sequences in the sample. The chain carries TRBV7-9 and TRBJ2-7; D is undetermined. CDR1 and CDR2 from the germline V gene are SEHNR and FQNEAQ (reference sequence). The CDR3 has 13 residues. V lost 5 bases and J 3 bases, leaving 11 bases between the germline ends. CDR3 sequence (DNA): TGTGCCAGCAGCCCTGTAGGGTTCTACGAGCAGTACTTC. It codes for CASSPVGFYEQYF.

The chain carries TRBV11-1 and TRBJ1-1, with TRBD1 matching over 8 bases. The CDR3 contains 14 residues. After removal of 5 bases from V and 3 bases from J, the junction contained 5 bases not matched to a gene. Germline assignment: CDR1 SGHAT and CDR2 FQDESV (reference sequence). The CDR3 reads CASSATGEDTEAFF. Here the CDR3 DNA reads TGTGCCAGCAGCGCGACAGGGGAGGACACTGAAGCTTTCTTT. The entire variable domain, with the rest obtained from reference TRBV11-1 and TRBJ1-1, is as follows: EAEVAQSPRYKITEKSQAVAFWCDPISGHATLYWYRQILGQGPELLVQFQDESVVDDSQLPKDRFSAERLKGVDSTLKIQPAELGDSAMYLCASSATGEDTEAFFGQGTRLTVV.